These 29 T cell receptor beta chains came from one sample sequenced in a study of T cell responses to AZD1222 COVID-19 vaccine (dated by TCRdb to about 2021). What the time point label conveys for this sample: about 28 days (+/-7) after the second vaccine dose. Libraries were made using the immunoSEQ multiplex PCR assay. Not all clones reach the TCRdb copy of this immuneACCESS table, which keeps in-frame sequences only. Checked studies attribute under half of the gap to unresolved V genes and leave the rest unexplained. The sample table lists some 150,000 clones, approximately 89% of them with a count of one. 1.5% to 2% of the sample is in the top ten clones. Sequencing was performed on peripheral blood, taken 28 days after the second AZD1222 dose. The receptors were sampled from an adult who received the AZD1222 COVID-19 vaccine.

The V call is TRBV6-1, the J call TRBJ1-3; D might be TRBD1 (6 bases). The CDR3 is made up of 20 amino acids. The germline V and J ends were trimmed by 1 base and 2 bases, with 24 bases remaining between them. Per the germline V gene, CDR1 is MNHNS and CDR2 is SASEGT. CDR3 sequence reads: CASSEVSYGTTGQAGNTIYF. In nucleotides, the CDR3 is TGTGCCAGCAGTGAAGTTTCCTACGGAACTACAGGGCAGGCTGGAAACACCATATATTTT.

The V call is TRBV6-5, the J call TRBJ2-7, with 7 nucleotides matching TRBD2. CDR3 length: 14 amino acids. The germline CDR1 and CDR2 sequences are MNHEY and SVGAGI. The trim removed 5 bases at V and 3 bases at J, leaving 7 bases unmatched. The CDR3 reads CASSKLATDYEQYF. The CDR3 DNA is TGTGCCAGCAGTAAACTAGCGACCGACTACGAGCAGTACTTC.

Written as DNA, the CDR3 is TGTGCCAGCAGCTTCCGACAGGGGGCTCGTGAGGAAAAACTGTTTTTT. As protein: CASSFRQGAREEKLFF. The chain couples TRBV13 to TRBJ1-4, with 10 bases identical to TRBD1. Losses at the gene ends were 3 bases for V and 8 bases for J; bases not matched to a gene: 9. The CDR3 spans 16 residues. Looked up from germline, CDR1 is PRHDT and CDR2 is FYEKMQ (reference sequence).

This CDR3 is CASSPGGGRAYEQYF. CDR3 DNA sequence: TGTGCCAGCAGCCCGGGGGGAGGGAGGGCCTACGAGCAGTACTTC. J is TRBJ2-7 and V is TRBV7-2; TRBD2 aligns across 7 bases. Trimming cost V 5 bases and J 2 bases; bases outside gene matches: 9. Germline CDR1 and CDR2: SGHTA and FQGNSA. The CDR3 contains 15 residues.

V usage is TRBV4-2 and J usage is TRBJ1-4; a possible D gene is TRBD1 (5 bases). CDR1 and CDR2 from the germline V gene are LGHNA and YNFKEQ. Trimming took off 0 bases at V and 8 bases at J, with 16 bases between the two ends. The CDR3 consists of 16 residues. For the CDR3, the DNA is TGTGCCAGCAGCCAAGAAGACGGCCAGGGAAGGGAAAAACTGTTTTTT. Translated: CASSQEDGQGREKLFF.

The V call is TRBV10-3, the J call TRBJ1-1; a weak D match, TRBD1 (5 bases). Trimming took 10 bases from V and 3 from J, leaving 18 bases between them. The CDR3 loop spans 14 amino acids. The germline CDR1 and CDR2 sequences are ENHRY and SYGVKD. CDR3 nucleotides: TGTGCCACCGTTCGAGACGGAGGGGACACTGAAGCTTTCTTT. As protein: CATVRDGGDTEAFF.

The J gene is TRBJ1-2, the V gene TRBV30; D is unclear. CDR3 size: 13 residues. Germline assignment: CDR1 GTSNPN and CDR2 SVGIG (reference sequence). Trimming took off 3 bases at V and 2 bases at J, with 10 bases between the two ends. CDR3 sequence (DNA): TGTGCCTGGAGCGTAGGGCAGAACTATGGCTACACCTTC. It encodes CAWSVGQNYGYTF. The entire variable domain, with the rest obtained from reference TRBV30 and TRBJ1-2, is as follows: SQTIHQWPATLVQPVGSPLSLECTVEGTSNPNLYWYRQAAGRGLQLLFYSVGIGQISSEVPQNLSASRPQDRQFILSSKKLLLSDSGFYLCAWSVGQNYGYTFGSGTRLTVV.

The rearrangement joins TRBV6-5 to TRBJ2-7; a possible D gene is TRBD1 (6 bases). CDR3 size: 15 residues. Germline-derived CDR1 and CDR2 are MNHEY and SVGAGI. The V end lost 6 bases, the J end lost 0 bases, and 15 bases lay between the germline ends. The CDR3 protein is CASSQGQVSSYEQYF. The CDR3 DNA reads TGTGCCAGCAGCCAGGGGCAGGTCAGCTCCTACGAGCAGTACTTC.

This rearrangement joins TRBV10-3 to TRBJ1-1; 9 bases match TRBD1. CDR1 is ENHRY and CDR2 is SYGVKD in the germline V gene. The CDR3 is 15 residues long. With 6 bases clipped from V and 2 bases from J, the junction kept 7 bases outside the gene matches. CDR3 nucleotide sequence: TGTGCCATCAGGGCCGGGACAGGGATAAACACTGAAGCTTTCTTT. Encoded protein: CAIRAGTGINTEAFF.

This clone turned up a few times. The rearrangement uses TRBV30 and TRBJ1-1; D gene uncertain. Germline values: CDR1 GTSNPN, CDR2 SVGIG (reference sequence). The CDR3 sequence is 13 residues long. V was pared by 3 bases and J by 0 bases, with 8 bases between. The CDR3 reads CAWSLGMNTEAFF. As DNA, the CDR3 is TGTGCCTGGAGCCTTGGCATGAACACTGAAGCTTTCTTT.

This rearrangement joins TRBV25-1 to TRBJ2-7; 9 bases map to TRBD1. The length of the CDR3 is 16 residues. The V gene's germline CDR1 is MGHDK and CDR2 SYGVNS. Losses at the gene ends were 3 bases for V and 2 bases for J; bases not matched to a gene: 8. The CDR3 reads CASSDATWTGAYEQYF. CDR3 in DNA: TGTGCCAGCAGTGACGCGACCTGGACAGGGGCCTACGAGCAGTACTTC.

V is TRBV9 and J is TRBJ2-5; D is perhaps TRBD1 (6 bases). Germline-derived CDR1 and CDR2 are SGDLS and YYNGEE. Trimming removed 0 bases from V and 2 bases from J, with 8 bases in between. This CDR3 comprises 14 residues. DNA for the CDR3: TGTGCCAGCAGCGTAGAAGACAGGCAAGAGACCCAGTACTTC. It yields the protein CASSVEDRQETQYF.

The J gene is TRBJ2-7, the V gene TRBV6-2 or TRBV6-3, with D perhaps matching TRBD1 (5 bases). CDR3 size: 13 residues. Trimming pared 2 bases from V and 3 bases from J, leaving 8 bases between. From germline, CDR1 is MNHEY and CDR2 SVGEGT. The CDR3 here is CASSYGAGYEQYF. The CDR3 nucleotides read TGTGCCAGCAGTTACGGGGCTGGCTACGAGCAGTACTTC.

The V call is TRBV27, the J call TRBJ2-2; possibly TRBD2 for D (6 bases). Trimming stripped 4 bases from V and 4 bases from J, with 16 bases between. The CDR3 is 16 residues long. Germline CDR1 is MNHEY and CDR2 is SMNVEV (reference sequence). The chain's CDR3 is CASSWAGQNPTGELFF. DNA of the CDR3: TGTGCCAGCAGTTGGGCGGGGCAAAACCCCACCGGGGAGCTGTTTTTT.

V usage is TRBV5-6 and J usage is TRBJ1-1; 7 positions agree with TRBD1. Germline CDR1 SGHDT, CDR2 YYEEEE. The CDR3 sequence is 16 residues long. V shed 3 bases and J 3 bases; nucleotides not matched to a gene: 11. CDR3 amino acids: CASSSTGTTRDTEAFF. The CDR3 nucleotides read TGTGCCAGCAGCTCGACAGGGACGACCCGAGACACTGAAGCTTTCTTT.

The rearrangement links TRBV27 to TRBJ2-7; 7 bases map to TRBD1. The CDR3 length is 13 residues. J was trimmed by 3 bases and V by 2 bases; bases with no gene match: 1. From germline, CDR1 is MNHEY and CDR2 SMNVEV (reference sequence). Here the CDR3 reads CASSLGDSYEQYF. The CDR3 nucleotides read TGTGCCAGCAGTTTAGGGGACAGCTACGAGCAGTACTTC.

Of note for this clone: An end of the junction does not agree with germline; a read error may underlie this. This chain connects TRBV12-5 to TRBJ1-1; a possible D gene is TRBD1 (5 bases). The CDR3 has 13 amino acids. Germline lookup yields CDR1 LGHNT and CDR2 FRNRAP. The CDR3 coding sequence is TGTGCTGGTGGCCGGGACCGTTACACTGAAGCTTTCTTT. Translating it yields CAGGRDRYTEAFF. The full variable domain, with the rest looked up from reference TRBV12-5 and TRBJ1-1, is DARVTQTPRHKVTEMGQEVTMRCQPILGHNTVFWYRQTMMQGLELLAYFRNRAPLDDSGMPKDRFSAEMPDATLATLKIQPSEPRDSAVYFCAGGRDRYTEAFFGQGTRLTVV.

The chain employs TRBV7-2 and TRBJ1-1; D gene uncertain. Germline V lookup: CDR1 SGHTA, CDR2 FQGNSA. V was cut by 1 base and J by 1 base, with 4 bases left in between. The CDR3 is made up of 13 amino acids. The CDR3 sequence: CASSLDANTEAFF. In DNA, the CDR3 is TGTGCCAGCAGCTTAGACGCGAACACTGAAGCTTTCTTT.

The rearrangement links TRBV5-6 to TRBJ2-7; 7 nucleotides match TRBD2. The germline gives CDR1 SGHDT, CDR2 YYEEEE. With 4 bases clipped from V and 0 bases from J, the junction kept 4 bases outside the gene matches. The CDR3 runs 14 residues. This CDR3 is CASSDGTISYEQYF. The CDR3 DNA is TGTGCCAGCAGCGACGGGACTATCTCCTACGAGCAGTACTTC.

V and J are TRBV6-6 and TRBJ1-1; 9 bases agree with TRBD1. CDR1 MNHNY and CDR2 SVGAGI come from the germline V gene (reference sequence). The CDR3 contains 14 residues. V lost 6 bases, J lost 6 bases, and 8 bases stayed unmatched. The CDR3: CASSWTGESSEAFF. The CDR3 DNA is TGTGCCAGCAGCTGGACAGGGGAGTCTTCTGAAGCTTTCTTT.

The chain uses TRBV7-6 and TRBJ2-5, with 9 bases fitting TRBD2. CDR3 length: 16 residues. In germline, CDR1 is SGHVS, CDR2 FNYEAQ. V trimming: 2 bases; J trimming: 2 bases; junction bases outside the gene matches: 6. Here the CDR3 DNA reads TGTGCCAGCAGCTTAAGGACTAGCGACCGGCAAGAGACCCAGTACTTC. It specifies CASSLRTSDRQETQYF. Variable domain in full (rest from reference TRBV7-6 and TRBJ2-5): GAGVSQSPRYKVTKRGQDVALRCDPISGHVSLYWYRQALGQGPEFLTYFNYEAQQDKSGLPNDRFSAERPEGSISTLTIQRTEQRDSAMYRCASSLRTSDRQETQYFGPGTRLLVL.

The count of this clone is one. The chain carries TRBV18 and TRBJ1-2; 9 nucleotides align to TRBD1. Germline V CDR1 and CDR2: KGHSH, LQKENI. The CDR3 spans 15 residues. V lost 4 bases to trimming and J lost 4 bases; unmatched junction nucleotides: 7. The DNA for the CDR3 is TGTGCCAGCTCACAACGGGACAGGGTTGGCTATGGCTACACCTTC. The encoded protein is CASSQRDRVGYGYTF. Full variable domain (missing parts from reference TRBV18 and TRBJ1-2): NAGVMQNPRHLVRRRGQEARLRCSPMKGHSHVYWYRQLPEEGLKFMVYLQKENIIDESGMPKERFSAEFPKEGPSILRIQQVVRGDSAAYFCASSQRDRVGYGYTFGSGTRLTVV.

The chain couples TRBV18 to TRBJ1-4; 11 nucleotides align to TRBD1. V trimming: 6 bases; J trimming: 13 bases; junction bases outside the gene matches: 19. The V gene's germline CDR1 is KGHSH and CDR2 LQKENI. The CDR3 is 17 amino acids. The CDR3 nucleotides are TGTGCCAGCTCCCTCGCTCCCGGACAGGGGGCTTTGGCAGTACTGTTTTTT. Translation: CASSLAPGQGALAVLFF.

This sequence joins TRBV7-3 and TRBJ2-2, with 10 bases matching TRBD1. This CDR3 region has 14 residues. J lost 6 bases, V lost 5 bases, and 3 bases had no gene match. CDR1 is SGHTA and CDR2 is FQGTGA in the germline V gene. This CDR3 is CASSPDRGAGELFF. Here the CDR3 DNA reads TGTGCCAGCAGCCCGGACAGGGGGGCCGGGGAGCTGTTTTTT.

In its sample, this clone was seen once. J is TRBJ2-2 and V is TRBV19; the match to TRBD2 covers 8 bases. The CDR3 loop spans 13 amino acids. V shed 11 bases and J 5 bases; nucleotides not matched to a gene: 7. Germline assignment: CDR1 LNHDA and CDR2 SQIVND (reference sequence). The CDR3 loop is CAARGGGTGELFF. The CDR3, as DNA: TGTGCCGCTCGGGGGGGCGGAACCGGGGAGCTGTTTTTT.

The DNA of the CDR3 is TGTGCCAGCAGCCGCCCGGTTGTAGCGGGAGTAGGTGATACGCAGTATTTT. As protein: CASSRPVVAGVGDTQYF. The chain combines TRBV7-9 with TRBJ2-3; TRBD2 agrees at 9 bases. Looked up from germline, CDR1 is SEHNR and CDR2 is FQNEAQ (reference sequence). V was clipped by 5 bases and J by 6 bases; unmatched bases: 15. The CDR3 is made up of 17 amino acids.

This chain uses TRBV3-1 (or the pseudogene TRBV3-2) with TRBJ2-3; D may be TRBD1 (5 bases). CDR1 is LGHDT, CDR2 YNNKEL, per germline (reference sequence). Trimming took 2 bases from V and 0 from J, leaving 9 bases between them. This CDR3 is built from 15 residues. The CDR3 coding sequence is TGTGCCAGCAGCCAATGGCAGGGCAGCACAGATACGCAGTATTTT. It encodes CASSQWQGSTDTQYF.

The rearrangement uses TRBV6-5 and TRBJ2-1; tentatively, D is TRBD1 (5 bases). The CDR3 totals 14 residues. Germline-derived CDR1 and CDR2 are MNHEY and SVGAGI. V shed 2 bases and J shed 6 bases, with 11 bases lying between them. The CDR3 spells CASSYTQETNEQFF. For the CDR3, the DNA is TGTGCCAGCAGTTACACACAGGAAACCAATGAGCAGTTCTTC.

CDR3 region: CATRAGQGNTEAFF. The CDR3 DNA sequence: TGTGCCACCAGGGCGGGACAGGGGAACACTGAAGCTTTCTTT. This chain uses TRBV24-1 with TRBJ1-1, with 9 bases lining up with TRBD1. The CDR3 loop spans 14 amino acids. In germline, CDR1 is KGHDR, CDR2 SFDVKD. Unmatched junction bases numbered 3, after V lost 7 bases and J lost 1 base.